This TCR beta chain is drawn from a study of shared clonotypes between healthy human individuals. Findings and caveats of the study: Investigators collected only blood, and repertoires in tissues likely differ. Rarefaction demonstrated incomplete sorted-subset sequencing despite large depth.

Germline CDR1 and CDR2: SGHKS and YYEKEE (reference sequence). With 2 bases removed from V and 0 bases from J, the gap between germline ends came to 11 bases. The CDR3 contains 15 residues. In the study's own analysis: ImmunoSEQ only sent back junction sequences with no quality scores, so filtering was done differently. Using immunoSEQ multiplex PCR, the repertoire was profiled, and TCRdb retains in-frame clones only, with some absent. The V and J calls and the clone size are those of that table, but D and trimming were determined from the DNA. The data contain more than 2 million clones, 93% of them singletons. Worth noting for this clone: No antigen is known for it.

Naive CD8 isolation took CD45RO-negative cells positively selected for CCR7 and excluded terminally differentiated effector memory CD45RA+ cells. Donors had no recently reported acute infections or vaccinations and were HIV-negative. The rearrangement links TRBV5-5 to TRBJ1-1; a possible D gene is TRBD1 (6 bases). The sequencing sample was made of naive CD8+ T cells from PBMCs. This TCR was sampled from a man aged 18 to 30 in good health. Some clones in this sample may be carry-over from other donors' samples. The CDR3 spells CASSFRGSLNTEAFF. DNA of the CDR3: TGTGCCAGCAGCTTCAGGGGTTCGTTGAACACTGAAGCTTTCTTT.